A single sample gave rise to the 10 T cell receptor beta chains below, sequenced in a study of CD4+ T cells in melanoma. Libraries were prepared by immunoSEQ multiplex PCR; TCRdb keeps only in-frame clonotypes and omits some of them. The sample has some 13,000 clones; about 70% are singletons. The sequencing input was cells from a culture (not recorded whether cultured in vitro). These receptors were obtained from a human donor with melanoma.

V usage is TRBV7-2 and J usage is TRBJ1-2; unclear D gene. Germline-derived CDR1 and CDR2 are SGHTA and FQGNSA. Deletions cut 2 bases from V and 4 bases from J, with 8 bases between. This CDR3 has 13 amino acids. The CDR3 DNA reads as TGTGCCAGCAGCTTATTAACAGCCTATGGCTACACCTTC. Protein: CASSLLTAYGYTF.

This sequence joins TRBV19 and TRBJ1-4; no definite D call. Germline CDR1 LNHDA, CDR2 SQIVND (reference sequence). The CDR3 is 11 amino acids. Trimming took off 7 bases at V and 7 bases at J, with 7 bases between the two ends. The CDR3 sequence: CASTGSEKLFF. CDR3 sequence (DNA): TGTGCCAGTACCGGGAGTGAAAAACTGTTTTTT.

A single count supports this clone. The V call is TRBV4-2, the J call TRBJ2-6; 8 bases map to TRBD1. Per germline, CDR1 LGHNA and CDR2 YNFKEQ. This CDR3 is built from 19 residues. The ends lost 2 bases at V and 0 bases at J; junction bases unmatched: 9. In nucleotides, the CDR3 is TGTGCCAGCAGCCAATCACGACCAGGGGGCTCCTCTGGGGCCAACGTCCTGACTTTC. This gives the protein CASSQSRPGGSSGANVLTF.

This clone was seen a handful of times. The chain links TRBV27 to TRBJ1-2, with 8 bases lining up with TRBD1. Germline CDR1 and CDR2: MNHEY and SMNVEV (reference sequence). The CDR3 covers 13 residues. Unmatched junction bases numbered 4, after V lost 5 bases and J lost 5 bases. CDR3 sequence (DNA): TGTGCCAGCAGTGGACAGGGCCTGTATGGCTACACCTTC. Residues: CASSGQGLYGYTF.

The genes are TRBV12-5 and TRBJ2-7; TRBD2 agrees at 7 bases. The CDR3 covers 19 residues. V trimming: 7 bases; J trimming: 2 bases; junction bases outside the gene matches: 23. The germline V gene has CDR1 LGHNT and CDR2 FRNRAP. The CDR3 nucleotides are TGTGCTAGTGCGAAGGGAGGGGCGCGTTCGGCAGTCTCGGCCTACGAGCAGTACTTC. This gives the protein CASAKGGARSAVSAYEQYF.

This chain links TRBV9 with TRBJ2-2; 9 nucleotides line up with TRBD1. V gave up 4 bases and J gave up 7 bases; unmatched junction bases: 8. Germline V gene data show CDR1 as SGDLS and CDR2 as YYNGEE. The CDR3 is 15 amino acids. The CDR3 loop is CASSSRDRVIGELFF. CDR3 in DNA: TGTGCCAGCAGCAGCCGGGACAGGGTGATCGGGGAGCTGTTTTTT.

This chain links TRBV2 with TRBJ2-7; D is possibly TRBD1 (5 bases). CDR1 is SNHLY and CDR2 is FYNNEI in the germline V gene. V gave up 2 bases and J gave up 3 bases, with 14 bases separating them. The CDR3 contains 15 residues. The CDR3 loop reads CASSESGTGFYEQYF. The CDR3 nucleotides read TGTGCCAGCAGTGAATCGGGCACAGGCTTCTACGAGCAGTACTTC.

This clone has a handful of counts. This rearrangement joins TRBV2 to TRBJ1-2, with D unresolved. The CDR3 runs 14 residues. V dropped 1 base and J dropped 4 bases, with 10 bases sitting between them. Germline CDR1 and CDR2: SNHLY and FYNNEI. This CDR3 reads CASSEGNSIYGYTF. The CDR3 region has the DNA TGTGCCAGCAGTGAAGGCAACAGCATCTATGGCTACACCTTC.

CDR3 sequence reads: CAGMAVNSGNTIYF. In DNA, the CDR3 is TGTGCCGGGATGGCGGTTAACTCTGGAAACACCATATATTTT. The J gene is TRBJ1-3, the V gene TRBV30; D gene uncertain. V was cut by 8 bases and J by 0 bases, with 14 bases left in between. Germline lookup yields CDR1 GTSNPN and CDR2 SVGIG (reference sequence). CDR3 length: 14 residues.

The chain is built from TRBV14 and TRBJ1-1; D gene ambiguous. Germline loops: CDR1 SGHDN, CDR2 FVKESK. Between the trimmed V and J ends, which lost 10 bases and 0 bases, there was a span of 30 bases. CDR3 length: 19 amino acids. The chain's CDR3 is CANSHQPPGRRPMNTEAFF. CDR3 in DNA: TGTGCCAACTCCCATCAGCCCCCTGGACGGCGACCCATGAACACTGAAGCTTTCTTT.